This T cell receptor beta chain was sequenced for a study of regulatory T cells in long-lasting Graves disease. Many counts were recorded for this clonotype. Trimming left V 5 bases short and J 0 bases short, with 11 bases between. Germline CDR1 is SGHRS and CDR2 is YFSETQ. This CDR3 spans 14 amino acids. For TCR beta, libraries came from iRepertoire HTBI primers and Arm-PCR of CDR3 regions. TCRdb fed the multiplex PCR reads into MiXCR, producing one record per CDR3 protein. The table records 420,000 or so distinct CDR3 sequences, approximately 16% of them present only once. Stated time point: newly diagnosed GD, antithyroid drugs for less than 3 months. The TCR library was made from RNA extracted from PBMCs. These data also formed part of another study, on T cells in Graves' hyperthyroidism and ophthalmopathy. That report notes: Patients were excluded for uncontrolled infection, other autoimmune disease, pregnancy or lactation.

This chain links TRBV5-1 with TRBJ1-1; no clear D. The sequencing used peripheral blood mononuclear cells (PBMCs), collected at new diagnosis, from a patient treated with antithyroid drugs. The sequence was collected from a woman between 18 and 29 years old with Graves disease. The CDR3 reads CASSTANMNTEAFF. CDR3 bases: TGCGCCAGCAGTACAGCGAACATGAACACTGAAGCTTTCTTT.